This T cell receptor beta chain was found in a study of vaccination and CD4 T cells after COVID-19. Across the whole study: Collection of post-vaccine samples followed dose two by a median roughly 72 days, spanning a range of 14 to 241.

Sequenced with the Oncomine TCR Beta short-read assay was DNA taken from cultured CD4+ T cells. It was cultured CD4+ T cells from which genomic DNA was extracted. MiXCR, run by TCRdb on the PCR reads, gives a single entry per CDR3 protein. The data contain more than 9,500 distinct CDR3 sequences, over 40% of them singletons. The treatment is: approximately nine-day PBMC culture with coronavirus spike peptide pools or control peptides (ViraFEST assay). Dates of PCR positivity, March to December 2020, preceded the US Alpha, Beta and Delta variants. V lost 4 bases and J 3 bases, leaving 10 bases between the germline ends. The CDR3 consists of 14 residues. Per germline, CDR1 SGHTA and CDR2 FQGNSA. As regards this clonotype: Its antigen remains unidentified.

V and J are TRBV7-2 and TRBJ1-5, with D possibly TRBD1 on 5 matching bases. This clonotype was sampled from a human donor with COVID-19. The sequencing used cultured CD4+ T cells from blood, collected after SARS-CoV-2 vaccination. This chain's CDR3 is CASSYDRLNQPQHF. CDR3 coding DNA: TGTGCCAGCAGCTACGACAGACTCAATCAGCCCCAGCATTTT.